Below, 25 T cell receptor beta chains from the same sample are listed, as sequenced in a study of cytomegalovirus exposure and HLA in healthy donors. The PCR ran on 60 Vbeta and 13 Jbeta primers. TCRdb's copy holds only in-frame clones and misses some; the assay was immunoSEQ multiplex PCR. The sample includes about 80,000 clones, 62% of them seen just once. Sequences were obtained from PBMCs. The receptors shown here come from a male donor in good health and CMV-seropositive.

The chain uses TRBV7-3 and TRBJ2-4, with D possibly TRBD2 on 5 matching bases. V was pared by 1 base and J by 4 bases, with 11 bases between. Per germline, CDR1 SGHTA and CDR2 FQGTGA. This CDR3 has 15 residues. CDR3 nucleotides: TGTGCCAGCAGCTTAAACGGGGTTCAAAAAAACATTCAGTACTTC. Residues: CASSLNGVQKNIQYF.

This chain uses TRBV28 with TRBJ1-1, with 7 bases fitting TRBD1. CDR3 size: 15 residues. With V trimmed by 8 bases and J by 1 base, 10 bases remained unmatched. Germline V gives CDR1 MDHEN, CDR2 SYDVKM. The CDR3 DNA is TGTGCCAGCGGCAGGGGGACAACCAAGAACACTGAAGCTTTCTTT. It is translated as CASGRGTTKNTEAFF.

The CDR3 loop is CASSVQGAHNEKLFF. The DNA for the CDR3 is TGTGCCAGCAGCGTACAGGGGGCGCATAATGAAAAACTGTTTTTT. The chain carries TRBV7-8 and TRBJ1-4, with 9 bases identical to TRBD1. Germline assignment: CDR1 SGHVS and CDR2 FQNEAQ. This CDR3 spans 15 amino acids. V gave up 5 bases and J gave up 4 bases; unmatched junction bases: 5.

The table lists this clone with a few counts. This rearrangement joins TRBV7-9 to TRBJ2-7; tentatively, D is TRBD1 (6 bases). Germline-derived CDR1 and CDR2 are SEHNR and FQNEAQ (reference sequence). V was cut by 5 bases and J by 1 base, with 15 bases left in between. The CDR3 has 15 residues. CDR3 loop: CASSPRDRPSYEQYF. CDR3 DNA: TGTGCCAGCAGCCCTCGAGACAGGCCGTCCTACGAGCAGTACTTC.

The V call is TRBV10-2, the J call TRBJ1-3, with 8 nucleotides matching TRBD1. CDR3 length: 14 amino acids. Unmatched junction bases numbered 7, after V lost 7 bases and J lost 5 bases. CDR1 and CDR2 (germline): WSHSY, SAAADI. CDR3 in amino acids: CASISDRDRNTIYF. For the CDR3, the DNA is TGCGCCAGCATTTCGGACAGGGACCGAAACACCATATATTTT.

The chain is built from TRBV5-1 and TRBJ1-2, with 7 nucleotides matching TRBD1. V trimming: 0 bases; J trimming: 1 base; junction bases outside the gene matches: 3. CDR3 size: 15 residues. Per the germline V gene, CDR1 is SGHRS and CDR2 is YFSETQ. The CDR3 region has the DNA TGCGCCAGCAGCTTGGACAGGGGACATAACTATGGCTACACCTTC. It encodes CASSLDRGHNYGYTF.

The count of this clone is one. The chain employs TRBV28 and TRBJ2-5; 8 nucleotides agree with TRBD1. CDR1 and CDR2 from the germline V gene are MDHEN and SYDVKM. The CDR3 extends over 15 amino acids. The trim removed 5 bases at V and 3 bases at J, leaving 8 bases unmatched. CDR3 sequence (DNA): TGTGCCAGCAGTGGGCCCGGGACAGGAAAAGAGACCCAGTACTTC. The encoded protein is CASSGPGTGKETQYF.

This clone showed up just once. The chain employs TRBV6-5 and TRBJ2-7, with TRBD2 matching 9 bases. From germline, CDR1 is MNHEY and CDR2 SVGAGI. The junction had 12 bases not matched to a gene; V was cut back by 2 bases and J by 7 bases. This CDR3 contains 16 residues. The CDR3 sequence is CASSYLGTSRAGEQYF. The CDR3 DNA reads TGTGCCAGCAGTTACCTCGGGACTAGCCGGGCGGGGGAGCAGTACTTC.

The genes are TRBV11-2 and TRBJ2-7; D ambiguous. V lost 0 bases, J lost 1 base, and 13 bases lay in between. CDR3 length: 16 residues. In germline, CDR1 is SGHAT, CDR2 FQNNGV. The chain's CDR3 is CASSLEVVEPSYEQYF. In DNA, the CDR3 is TGTGCCAGCAGCTTAGAAGTGGTTGAGCCTTCCTACGAGCAGTACTTC.

The chain is built from TRBV7-9 and TRBJ2-3, with TRBD1 as a possible D gene (6 bases). Looked up from germline, CDR1 is SEHNR and CDR2 is FQNEAQ (reference sequence). CDR3 length equals 14 residues. Deletions cut 2 bases from V and 5 bases from J, with 11 bases between. This CDR3 is CASSLRGSGDTQYF. CDR3 DNA: TGTGCCAGCAGCTTAAGGGGGAGTGGAGATACGCAGTATTTT.

The chain carries TRBV6-1 and TRBJ1-1; possibly TRBD1 for D (6 bases). Germline-derived CDR1 and CDR2 are MNHNS and SASEGT. The V end lost 6 bases, the J end lost 0 bases, and 14 bases lay between the germline ends. This CDR3 has 15 amino acids. CDR3 sequence reads: CASRPWTALNTEAFF. CDR3 nucleotides: TGTGCCAGCAGACCATGGACAGCCTTGAACACTGAAGCTTTCTTT.

This clone showed up just a few times. The chain recombines TRBV7-8 with TRBJ2-5, with 11 nucleotides matching TRBD1. CDR3 length: 16 residues. Germline trimming cut 4 bases from V and 5 bases from J; bases unmatched to any gene: 9. Germline CDR1 is SGHVS and CDR2 is FQNEAQ. In DNA, the CDR3 is TGTGCCAGCAGCTCCAGGGGACAGGGGGATTCGGAGACCCAGTACTTC. Its protein product is CASSSRGQGDSETQYF.

The rearrangement uses TRBV2 and TRBJ1-6; D might be TRBD1 (6 bases). The V gene's germline CDR1 is SNHLY and CDR2 FYNNEI. This CDR3 region has 17 residues. V lost 5 bases, J lost 8 bases, and 22 bases lay in between. In DNA, the CDR3 is TGTGCCAGCAGTCACAGGGACCCCCGAGGTCGTGATTCACCCCTCCACTTT. Protein sequence: CASSHRDPRGRDSPLHF. Together with reference TRBV2 and TRBJ1-6, the CDR3 gives the full variable domain: EPEVTQTPSHQVTQMGQEVILRCVPISNHLYFYWYRQILGQKVEFLVSFYNNEISEKSEIFDDQFSVERPDGSNFTLKIRSTKLEDSAMYFCASSHRDPRGRDSPLHFGNGTRLTVT.

The chain employs TRBV7-6 and TRBJ2-7, with 9 bases matching TRBD1. The length of the CDR3 is 18 residues. Per the germline V gene, CDR1 is SGHVS and CDR2 is FNYEAQ. The V gene end was trimmed by 0 bases and the J gene end by 3 bases; junction bases not matched to a gene: 12. The CDR3 loop reads CASSLAPRDRDPNYEQYF. DNA of the CDR3: TGTGCCAGCAGCTTAGCGCCCCGGGACAGGGACCCTAACTACGAGCAGTACTTC.

The chain combines TRBV7-3 with TRBJ1-6; 7 positions match TRBD1. CDR1 and CDR2 (germline): SGHTA, FQGTGA. The CDR3 contains 22 residues. Unmatched junction bases numbered 24, after V lost 7 bases and J lost 0 bases. The CDR3 DNA reads TGTGCCAGCATCCCCAAAGGGGGCAACAGGGTTCATTTTAGCTCCTATAATTCACCCCTCCACTTT. Amino acids: CASIPKGGNRVHFSSYNSPLHF.

The chain links TRBV9 to TRBJ2-7, with 10 positions matching TRBD1. This CDR3 region has 15 residues. Germline V lookup: CDR1 SGDLS, CDR2 YYNGEE. The junction had 3 bases not matched to a gene; V was cut back by 0 bases and J by 3 bases. CDR3 nucleotides: TGTGCCAGCAGCGTAGAGACAGGGGGCGGCTACGAGCAGTACTTC. Translating gives CASSVETGGGYEQYF.

The chain couples TRBV29-1 to TRBJ2-3; 10 nucleotides line up with TRBD2. The CDR3 has 11 amino acids. The germline CDR1 and CDR2 sequences are SQVTM and ANQGSEA. V gave up 2 bases and J gave up 13 bases; unmatched junction bases: 3. DNA for the CDR3: TGCAGCGTTGAATCACTAGCGGGGAAGTATTTT. Encoded protein: CSVESLAGKYF.

The rearrangement links TRBV15 to TRBJ2-2; TRBD2 is a possible D gene (5 bases). The CDR3 contains 15 residues. The germline V and J ends were trimmed by 4 bases and 6 bases, with 15 bases remaining between them. CDR1 is LNHNV, CDR2 YYDKDF, per germline (reference sequence). CDR3 in amino acids: CATSMVRGIPGELFF. The DNA for the CDR3 is TGTGCCACCAGCATGGTCCGAGGGATCCCCGGGGAGCTGTTTTTT.

This chain uses TRBV10-3 with TRBJ1-1; D is perhaps TRBD1 (5 bases). The CDR3 totals 13 residues. V was pared by 2 bases and J by 7 bases, with 11 bases between. Germline V CDR1 and CDR2: ENHRY, SYGVKD. In nucleotides, the CDR3 is TGTGCCATCAGTGAGCCTGGACACTGTGAAGCTTTCTTT. This sequence encodes CAISEPGHCEAFF.

The chain recombines TRBV5-5 with TRBJ2-7; weak D call: TRBD1 (5 bases). The CDR3 totals 13 residues. Germline lookup yields CDR1 SGHKS and CDR2 YYEKEE (reference sequence). Trimming left V 0 bases short and J 1 base short, with 5 bases between. CDR3: CASSLAGSYEQYF. Written as DNA, the CDR3 is TGTGCCAGCAGCTTGGCAGGGTCCTACGAGCAGTACTTC.

The V call is TRBV4-2, the J call TRBJ1-6, with D uncertain. Germline V CDR1 and CDR2: LGHNA, YNFKEQ. CDR3 length equals 14 residues. The V end lost 0 bases, the J end lost 11 bases, and 11 bases lay between the germline ends. CDR3 in amino acids: CASSQDTNRAPLHF. The CDR3 coding sequence is TGTGCCAGCAGCCAAGATACGAACAGAGCACCCCTCCACTTT.

The rearrangement uses TRBV2 and TRBJ2-5; 10 bases map to TRBD1. The CDR3 covers 15 residues. Germline V lookup: CDR1 SNHLY, CDR2 FYNNEI. The ends lost 5 bases at V and 5 bases at J; junction bases unmatched: 8. For the CDR3, the DNA is TGTGCCAGCAGTCTTCGGACAGGGGGGAGGGAGACCCAGTACTTC. It specifies CASSLRTGGRETQYF.

The CDR3 is CASSPSLNTEAFF. DNA of the CDR3: TGTGCCAGCAGCCCGTCCTTGAACACTGAAGCTTTCTTT. The chain is built from TRBV14 and TRBJ1-1; D gene unclear. Trimming took off 4 bases at V and 0 bases at J, with 6 bases between the two ends. Per germline, CDR1 SGHDN and CDR2 FVKESK. The CDR3 is made up of 13 amino acids.

The rearrangement links TRBV2 to TRBJ2-7; 7 nucleotides match TRBD2. The germline V gene encodes CDR1 SNHLY and CDR2 FYNNEI. V gave up 2 bases and J gave up 8 bases; unmatched junction bases: 12. This CDR3 is built from 15 residues. In nucleotides, the CDR3 is TGTGCCAGCAGTGAAAGGAGTCCCGGCGGGGGACAGCAGTACTTC. Protein product: CASSERSPGGGQQYF.

This rearrangement joins TRBV7-2 to TRBJ2-3, with 8 nucleotides matching TRBD1. V shed 5 bases and J 2 bases; nucleotides not matched to a gene: 3. Germline CDR1 SGHTA, CDR2 FQGNSA. The CDR3 length is 14 residues. The CDR3 DNA sequence: TGTGCCAGCAGCCGGGACAGGTACACAGATACGCAGTATTTT. Amino acids: CASSRDRYTDTQYF.